This TCR beta chain originates from a study of beta chain features in type 1 diabetes. Isolated RNA was reverse transcribed in full, so expressed TCRB transcripts were sequenced. TCRdb's copy holds only in-frame clones and misses some; the assay was immunoSEQ multiplex PCR. The sample records 860,000 or so clones, roughly a sixth being singletons. Study-level results: PCR might preferentially amplify shorter templates, equally in patients and controls.

The CDR3 is 13 amino acids. In germline, CDR1 is WNHNN, CDR2 SYGVQD (reference sequence). J gave up 6 bases and V 8 bases, and 2 bases lay outside the gene matches. As regards this clone: Its matching antigen is unknown.

The receptor was isolated from a woman aged 18-30 years in good health. This chain uses TRBV10-1 with TRBJ2-3; 13 positions match TRBD2. Input material: naive CD4+ T cells from blood. The CDR3 DNA reads TGCGCCAGCGGACTAGCGGGAGAGGATACGCAGTATTTT. Residues: CASGLAGEDTQYF.